Described below is a single T cell receptor beta chain sequence and its context. Antigen specificity is unknown. The sample originates from a study of OX40 agonist ivuxolimab in advanced cancers. Across the whole study: One patient with hepatocellular carcinoma and two with cutaneous melanoma, three in all, had partial responses.

Only in-frame clones appear in the TCRdb table, and some are missing; sequencing was by immunoSEQ multiplex PCR. The sample has 80,000 or so clones, roughly 92% seen once. Study-wide findings and caveats: At doses 0.1 to 3.0 mg/kg, CD4+ and CD8+ clones expanded. Certain nonresponders likewise exhibited a low normalized T-cell clonal expansion. The average count of expanded clones was higher among CD8+ T cells than among CD4+.

The CDR3 loop spans 15 amino acids. The V gene end was trimmed by 6 bases and the J gene end by 6 bases; junction bases not matched to a gene: 10. The V gene's germline CDR1 is SNHLY and CDR2 FYNNEI. The V call is TRBV2, the J call TRBJ2-7; TRBD1 matches at 11 bases. Sequenced material: CD4+ or CD8+ T cells sorted from blood, taken in a trial of the OX40 agonist ivuxolimab. This sequence originates from an adult with an advanced solid tumor such as melanoma, head and neck, liver or kidney cancer. The CDR3 nucleotides are TGTGCCAGCAGAGAGGGGACAGGGGGTACTCGCGAGCAGTACTTC. It is translated as CASREGTGGTREQYF. The full variable domain, completed using reference TRBV2 and TRBJ2-7, is EPEVTQTPSHQVTQMGQEVILRCVPISNHLYFYWYRQILGQKVEFLVSFYNNEISEKSEIFDDQFSVERPDGSNFTLKIRSTKLEDSAMYFCASREGTGGTREQYFGPGTRLTVT.